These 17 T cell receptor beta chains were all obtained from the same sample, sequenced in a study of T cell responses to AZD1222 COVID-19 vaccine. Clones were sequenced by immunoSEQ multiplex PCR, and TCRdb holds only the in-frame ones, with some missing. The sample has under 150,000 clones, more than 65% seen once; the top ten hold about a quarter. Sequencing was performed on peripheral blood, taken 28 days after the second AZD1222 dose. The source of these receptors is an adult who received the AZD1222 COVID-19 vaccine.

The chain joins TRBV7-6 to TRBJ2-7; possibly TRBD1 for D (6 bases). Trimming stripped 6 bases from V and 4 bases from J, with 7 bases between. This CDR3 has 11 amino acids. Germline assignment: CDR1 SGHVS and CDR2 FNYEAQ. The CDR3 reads CASRTGYEQYF. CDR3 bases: TGTGCCAGCAGGACAGGATACGAGCAGTACTTC.

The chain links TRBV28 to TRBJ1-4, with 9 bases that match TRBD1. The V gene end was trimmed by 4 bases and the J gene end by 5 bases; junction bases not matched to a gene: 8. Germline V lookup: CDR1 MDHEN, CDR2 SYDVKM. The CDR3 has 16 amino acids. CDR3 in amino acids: CASSSPRTGVNEKLFF. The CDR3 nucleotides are TGTGCCAGCAGTTCCCCCCGGACAGGGGTAAATGAAAAACTGTTTTTT.

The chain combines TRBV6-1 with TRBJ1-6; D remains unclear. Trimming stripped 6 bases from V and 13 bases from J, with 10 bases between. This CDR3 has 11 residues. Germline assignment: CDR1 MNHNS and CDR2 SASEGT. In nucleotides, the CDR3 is TGTGCCAGCAGGTCGCAGGTTCCCCTCCACTTT. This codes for CASRSQVPLHF.

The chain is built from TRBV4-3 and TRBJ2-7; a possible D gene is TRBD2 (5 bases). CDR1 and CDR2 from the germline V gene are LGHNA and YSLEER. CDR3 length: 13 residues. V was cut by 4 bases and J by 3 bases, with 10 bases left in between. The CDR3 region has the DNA TGCGCCAGCAGCCCACAGCGGAGCTACGAGCAGTACTTC. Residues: CASSPQRSYEQYF.

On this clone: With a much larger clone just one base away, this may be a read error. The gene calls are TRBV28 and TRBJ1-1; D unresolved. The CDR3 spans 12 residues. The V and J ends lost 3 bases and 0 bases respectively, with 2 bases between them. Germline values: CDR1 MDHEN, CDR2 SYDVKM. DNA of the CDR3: TGTGCCAGCAGTTTCGTGAACACTGAAGCTTTCTTT. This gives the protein CASSFVNTEAFF.

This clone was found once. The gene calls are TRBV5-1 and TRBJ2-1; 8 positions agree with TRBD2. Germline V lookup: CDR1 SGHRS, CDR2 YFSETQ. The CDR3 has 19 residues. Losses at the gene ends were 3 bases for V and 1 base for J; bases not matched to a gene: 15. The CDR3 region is CASSSPNLSAGVSYNEQFF. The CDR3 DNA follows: TGCGCCAGCAGCTCTCCGAACCTGTCAGCGGGGGTGTCCTACAATGAGCAGTTCTTC.

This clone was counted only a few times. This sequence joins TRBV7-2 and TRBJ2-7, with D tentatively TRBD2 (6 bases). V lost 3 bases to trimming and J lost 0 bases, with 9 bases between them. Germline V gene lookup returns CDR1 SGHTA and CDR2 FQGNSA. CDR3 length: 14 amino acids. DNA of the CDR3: TGTGCCAGCAGCTTGGTTAGCGGCTCCTACGAGCAGTACTTC. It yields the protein CASSLVSGSYEQYF.

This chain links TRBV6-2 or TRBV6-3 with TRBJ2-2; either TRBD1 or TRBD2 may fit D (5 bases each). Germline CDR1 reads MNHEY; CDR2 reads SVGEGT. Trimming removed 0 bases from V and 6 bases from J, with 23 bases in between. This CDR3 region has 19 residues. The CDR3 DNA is TGTGCCAGCAGTTACTCGGGCCGGGGACCCGAGGTTGGGGCCGGGGAGCTGTTTTTT. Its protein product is CASSYSGRGPEVGAGELFF.

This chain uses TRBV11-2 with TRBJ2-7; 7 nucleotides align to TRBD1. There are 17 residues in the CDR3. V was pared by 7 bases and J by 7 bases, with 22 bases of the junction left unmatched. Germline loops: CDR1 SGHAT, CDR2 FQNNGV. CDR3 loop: CASTPIRGQHPSREQYF. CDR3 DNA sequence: TGTGCCAGCACCCCTATCCGGGGACAGCACCCGTCTCGGGAGCAGTACTTC.

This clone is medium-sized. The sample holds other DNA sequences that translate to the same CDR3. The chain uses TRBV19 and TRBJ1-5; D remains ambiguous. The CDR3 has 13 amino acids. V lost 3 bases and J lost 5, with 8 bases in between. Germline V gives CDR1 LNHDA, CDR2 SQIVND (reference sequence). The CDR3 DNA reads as TGTGCCAGTAGTATGGGGAGAGATCAGCCCCAGCATTTT. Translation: CASSMGRDQPQHF.

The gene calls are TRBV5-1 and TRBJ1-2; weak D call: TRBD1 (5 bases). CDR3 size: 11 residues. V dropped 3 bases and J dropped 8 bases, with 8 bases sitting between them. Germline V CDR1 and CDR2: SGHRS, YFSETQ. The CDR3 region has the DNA TGCGCCAGCAGCTGGGGCAACGGCTACACCTTC. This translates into CASSWGNGYTF.

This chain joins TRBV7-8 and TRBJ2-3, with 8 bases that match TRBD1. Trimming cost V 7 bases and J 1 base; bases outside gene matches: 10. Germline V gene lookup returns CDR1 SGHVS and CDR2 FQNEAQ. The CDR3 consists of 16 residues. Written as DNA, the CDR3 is TGTGCCAGCAACCGAGGGGGCAGGGGGCGCACAGATACGCAGTATTTT. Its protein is CASNRGGRGRTDTQYF.

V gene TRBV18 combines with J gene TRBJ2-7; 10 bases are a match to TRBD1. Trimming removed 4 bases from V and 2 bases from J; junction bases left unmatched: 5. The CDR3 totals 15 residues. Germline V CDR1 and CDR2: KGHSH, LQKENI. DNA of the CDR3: TGTGCCAGCTCACGGGGGACAGGGGCCCCCTACGAGCAGTACTTC. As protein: CASSRGTGAPYEQYF. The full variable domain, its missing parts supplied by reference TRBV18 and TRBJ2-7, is NAGVMQNPRHLVRRRGQEARLRCSPMKGHSHVYWYRQLPEEGLKFMVYLQKENIIDESGMPKERFSAEFPKEGPSILRIQQVVRGDSAAYFCASSRGTGAPYEQYFGPGTRLTVT.

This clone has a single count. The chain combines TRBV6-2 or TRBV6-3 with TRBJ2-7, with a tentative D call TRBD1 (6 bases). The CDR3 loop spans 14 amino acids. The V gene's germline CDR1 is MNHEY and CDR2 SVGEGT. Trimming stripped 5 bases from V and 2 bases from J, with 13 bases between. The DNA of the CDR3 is TGTGCCAGCAGTGAGGGGGTCAAAACCTACGAGCAGTACTTC. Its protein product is CASSEGVKTYEQYF.

The CDR3 reads CASSHLPTGRDEQFF. As DNA, the CDR3 is TGTGCCAGTAGCCACCTACCGACAGGTCGGGATGAGCAGTTCTTC. The chain combines TRBV19 with TRBJ2-1, with D tentatively TRBD1 (6 bases). Trimming pared 6 bases from V and 8 bases from J, leaving 20 bases between. Germline CDR1 LNHDA, CDR2 SQIVND (reference sequence). CDR3 length: 15 residues.

Written as DNA, the CDR3 is TGTGCCAGTAGTATAGACCAGACAGGCGAGAATGAAAAACTGTTTTTT. Its protein product is CASSIDQTGENEKLFF. The V and J genes are TRBV19 and TRBJ1-4, with D perhaps TRBD1 (6 bases). CDR1 is LNHDA and CDR2 is SQIVND in the germline V gene (reference sequence). V lost 0 bases to trimming and J lost 5 bases, with 13 bases between them. The CDR3 totals 16 residues.

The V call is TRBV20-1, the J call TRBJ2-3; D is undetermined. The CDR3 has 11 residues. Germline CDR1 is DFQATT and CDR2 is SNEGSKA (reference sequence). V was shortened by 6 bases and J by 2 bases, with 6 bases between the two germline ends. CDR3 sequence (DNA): TGCAGTGCAGTCTCCACAGATACGCAGTATTTT. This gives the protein CSAVSTDTQYF.